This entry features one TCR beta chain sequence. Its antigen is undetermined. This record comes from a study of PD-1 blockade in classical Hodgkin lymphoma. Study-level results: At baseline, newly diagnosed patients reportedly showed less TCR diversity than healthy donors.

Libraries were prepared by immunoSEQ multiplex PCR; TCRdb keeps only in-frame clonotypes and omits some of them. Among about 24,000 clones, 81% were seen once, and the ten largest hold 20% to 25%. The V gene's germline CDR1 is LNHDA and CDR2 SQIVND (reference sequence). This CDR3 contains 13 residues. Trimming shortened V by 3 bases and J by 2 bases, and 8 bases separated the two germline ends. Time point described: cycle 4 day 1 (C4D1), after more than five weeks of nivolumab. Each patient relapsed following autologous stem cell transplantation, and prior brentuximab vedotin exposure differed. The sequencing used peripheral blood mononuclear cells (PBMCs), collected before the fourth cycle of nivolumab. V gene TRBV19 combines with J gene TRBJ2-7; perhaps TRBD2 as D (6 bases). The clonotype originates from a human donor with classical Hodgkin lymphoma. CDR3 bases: TGTGCCAGTAGTATGGGACTCACCTACGAGCAGTACTTC. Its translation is CASSMGLTYEQYF.